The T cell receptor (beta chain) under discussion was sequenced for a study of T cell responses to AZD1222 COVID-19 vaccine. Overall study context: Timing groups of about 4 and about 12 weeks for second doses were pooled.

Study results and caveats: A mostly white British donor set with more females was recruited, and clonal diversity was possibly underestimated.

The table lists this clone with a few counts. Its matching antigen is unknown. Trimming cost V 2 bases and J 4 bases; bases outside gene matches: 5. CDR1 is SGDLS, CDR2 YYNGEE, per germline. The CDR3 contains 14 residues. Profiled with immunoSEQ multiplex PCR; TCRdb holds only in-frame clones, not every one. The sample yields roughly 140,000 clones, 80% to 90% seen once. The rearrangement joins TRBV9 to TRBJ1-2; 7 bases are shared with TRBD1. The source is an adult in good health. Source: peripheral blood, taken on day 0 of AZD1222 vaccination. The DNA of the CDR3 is TGTGCCAGCAGCGTCGGACAGGCCCCCTATGGCTACACCTTC. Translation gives CASSVGQAPYGYTF.